A selection of T cell receptor beta chains follows, all from one sample in a study of cytomegalovirus exposure and HLA in healthy donors. Repertoires were generated with immunoSEQ multiplex PCR, while TCRdb's copy carries only in-frame clones and drops some. The sample lists fewer than 250,000 clones, 75% to 80% seen once, with less than 2% in the top ten. The source material was PBMCs. These receptor sequences come from a male donor in good health and CMV-seronegative. Each CDR3 is given with its conserved first and last residue. The order of the fields is J gene, V gene, CDR3 protein.

TRBJ1-1,TRBV4-3,CASSQESRATEAFF
TRBJ2-7,TRBV28,CASSRHWEQYF
TRBJ2-7,TRBV6-5,CASSSTGSGDEQYF
TRBJ1-1,TRBV18,CASSPSKQGGTEAFF
TRBJ2-1,TRBV27,CASSSPMTGTIYNEQFF
TRBJ2-5,TRBV19,CASSYQGLDRETQYF
TRBJ2-1,TRBV5-1,CASSTLAGPYNEQFF
TRBJ2-1,TRBV30,CAWSNPSGNYNEQFF
TRBJ2-1,TRBV7-3,CASSLEGAEQFF
TRBJ1-4,TRBV4-3,CASSQALTIATNEKLFF
TRBJ2-7,TRBV5-1,CASSYSPSGVSYEQYF
TRBJ2-3,TRBV2,CAIRQRGPDTQYF
TRBJ1-2,TRBV7-9,CASSEDRDFYGYTF
TRBJ2-7,TRBV5-8,CASSWDSGEQYF
TRBJ2-5,TRBV7-9,CASSFLEYQETQYF
TRBJ2-2,TRBV9,CASSADTATTGELFF
TRBJ2-7,TRBV28,CASSFRGTYEQYF
TRBJ1-5,TRBV4-1,CASSPILEPQHF
TRBJ1-1,TRBV18,CASSPTGVDTEAFF
TRBJ2-3,TRBV6-1,CASSGTSGTSTDTQYF
TRBJ1-2,TRBV4-2,CASSQDRSLRGGYTF
TRBJ2-3,TRBV13,CASSHGGGYGTDTQYF
TRBJ2-7,TRBV7-2,CASSSPHRGYEQYF
TRBJ1-5,TRBV11-2,CASSLGQGRNQPQHF
TRBJ2-7,TRBV27,CASSRTSSYEQYF
TRBJ2-5,TRBV27,CASSSSIPSGTALGTQYF
TRBJ1-1,TRBV5-4,CASSLIPPSEAFF
TRBJ1-2,TRBV5-1,CASSLESQGRGYTF